The clone carrying this TCR beta chain was found many times. These data come from a study of blood T cell repertoires in COVID-19. Germline V gene sequence: CDR1 SGHTA, CDR2 FQGNSA. The CDR3 contains 14 residues. V dropped 2 bases and J dropped 6 bases, with 13 bases sitting between them. Sequenced by immunoSEQ multiplex PCR; TCRdb stores in-frame clones only, minus some. This sample yields under 100,000 clones, of which 80% are seen a single time; 9.5% to 15% belongs to the top ten. The chain joins TRBV7-2 to TRBJ1-2; D ambiguous. The sequence came from a woman in her 40s with active or convalescent COVID-19. The material sequenced was peripheral blood. DNA for the CDR3: TGTGCCAGCAGCTTAACGCAGTTCCTTGATGGCTACACCTTC. It translates to CASSLTQFLDGYTF.